The 6 T cell receptor beta chains below come from one sample, sequenced in a study of T cells after yellow fever vaccination (dated by TCRdb to the late 2010s). The treatment or condition label for this specimen denotes: live attenuated yellow fever vaccine strain. The protocol used for the library was 5' RACE. These reads were obtained on an Illumina HiSeq 2500. TCRdb reanalyzed the raw reads on its own, using fastp at Q25 for trimming and MiXCR for clone calling, and kept in-frame beta chains. Each entry is one CDR3 protein sequence, shown with its most common DNA and genes. The sample data list hundreds of thousands of distinct CDR3 sequences, and approximately 5.7% of these were observed just once. 14% to 15% of the sample belongs to the ten largest clones. The sample consisted of PBMCs, taken 5 days after the yellow fever booster vaccination. The receptors originated from a man aged 25 to 40 who received the YFV17D yellow fever vaccine.

This clonotype was seen a few times. This rearrangement joins TRBV6-5 to TRBJ2-6, with 10 nucleotides matching TRBD1. Germline V gene sequence: CDR1 MNHEY, CDR2 SVGAGI. The CDR3 is made up of 17 amino acids. Trimming cost V 2 bases and J 3 bases; bases outside gene matches: 4. DNA of the CDR3: TGTGCCAGCAGTTACGGGACAGGGGTCCGTGGGGCCAACGTCCTGACTTTC. Encoded protein: CASSYGTGVRGANVLTF.

In this sample, this clonotype turned up a few times. The chain carries TRBV18 and TRBJ2-7; tentatively, D is TRBD2 (5 bases). The CDR3 is 13 amino acids. V was pared by 6 bases and J by 6 bases, with 15 bases between. Germline values: CDR1 KGHSH, CDR2 LQKENI. In DNA form, the CDR3 reads TGTGCCAGCTCCCCCGGCGGGTGGGGCGAGCAGTACTTC. This codes for CASSPGGWGEQYF.

The DNA of the CDR3 is TGTGCCAGCAGCTCCGGGACTATAGCCACTGAAGCTTTCTTT. Protein: CASSSGTIATEAFF. The V and J genes are TRBV7-9 and TRBJ1-1; the D gene is possibly TRBD1 (5 bases). Germline V gene data show CDR1 as SEHNR and CDR2 as FQNEAQ (reference sequence). There are 14 residues in the CDR3. V lost 4 bases, J lost 4 bases, and 13 bases lay in between. Supplemented by reference TRBV7-9 and TRBJ1-1, the full variable domain reads DTGVSQNPRHKITKRGQNVTFRCDPISEHNRLYWYRQTLGQGPEFLTYFQNEAQLEKSRLLSDRFSAERPKGSFSTLEIQRTEQGDSAMYLCASSSGTIATEAFFGQGTRLTVV.

This sequence joins TRBV28 and TRBJ2-2; 7 positions agree with TRBD2. CDR3 length equals 19 residues. The V segment lost 5 bases and the J segment 1 base; nucleotides outside the gene matches: 16. Germline CDR1 reads MDHEN; CDR2 reads SYDVKM. The CDR3 sequence is CASSLYTLSSGVNTGELFF. The CDR3 bases are TGTGCCAGCAGTCTCTATACCCTTTCTAGCGGAGTGAACACCGGGGAGCTGTTTTTT.

The chain employs TRBV10-3 and TRBJ1-2; D uncertain. The CDR3 loop spans 14 amino acids. Germline lookup yields CDR1 ENHRY and CDR2 SYGVKD. V was clipped by 3 bases and J by 2 bases, with 10 bases between them. CDR3 in DNA: TGTGCCATCAGTGAAGGTTCCAAGAACTATGGCTACACCTTC. It yields the protein CAISEGSKNYGYTF.

This clonotype occurred many times. This chain uses TRBV5-1 with TRBJ2-2; D may be TRBD1 (6 bases). This CDR3 spans 14 amino acids. Deletions cut 5 bases from V and 2 bases from J, with 10 bases between. Looked up from germline, CDR1 is SGHRS and CDR2 is YFSETQ. The CDR3 sequence is CASSGQTNTGELFF. CDR3 sequence (DNA): TGCGCCAGCAGTGGACAGACTAACACCGGGGAGCTGTTTTTT.